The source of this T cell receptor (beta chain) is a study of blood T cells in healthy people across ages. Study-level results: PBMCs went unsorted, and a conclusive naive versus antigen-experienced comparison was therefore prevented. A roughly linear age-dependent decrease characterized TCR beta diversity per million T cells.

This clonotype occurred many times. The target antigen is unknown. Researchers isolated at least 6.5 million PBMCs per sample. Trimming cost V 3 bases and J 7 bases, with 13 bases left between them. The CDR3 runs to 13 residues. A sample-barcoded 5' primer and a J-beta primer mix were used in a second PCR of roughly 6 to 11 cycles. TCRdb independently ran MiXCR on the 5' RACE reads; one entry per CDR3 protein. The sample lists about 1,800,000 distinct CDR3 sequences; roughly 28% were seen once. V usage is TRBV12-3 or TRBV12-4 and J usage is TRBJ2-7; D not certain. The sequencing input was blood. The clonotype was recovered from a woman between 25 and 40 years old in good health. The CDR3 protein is CASSLDVSWEQYF. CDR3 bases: TGTGCCAGCAGTTTGGACGTGAGTTGGGAGCAGTACTTC.